This T cell receptor (beta chain) is from a study of CD8+CD57+ T cells in acquired aplastic anemia. Background on the study: Sorted CD4+ and CD8+ cell DNA averaged approximately 3 ug.

The use of genomic DNA as template underpinned the TCR beta VDJ and CDR3 profiling. TCRdb re-derived calls from the reads in MiXCR, one entry per CDR3 protein. Of about 180,000 distinct CDR3 sequences in the sample, almost 50% are singletons; the top ten hold about an eighth. Study-wide results and limits: Simpson's diversity of CD8+ cells was not significantly different in patients compared with controls. Around 27 CD8+ CDR3 sequences occurred in both the patients and the controls.

This clonotype has ten or more counts. Its antigen is unidentified. Sequencing involved patients with CD8+CD57+ cell expansion previously shown by flow cytometry. Untreated patients provided the blood samples, with no therapy given before sampling. The origin of this receptor is a human donor with aplastic anemia. The sequenced sample consisted of sorted CD4+, CD8+, or CD8+CD57+ T cells (not recorded which) from PBMCs.

The CDR3 region has the DNA TGTGCCAGCAAATCCAGGGTTACTGGAAACACCATATATTTT. As protein: CASKSRVTGNTIYF. The V call is TRBV2, the J call TRBJ1-3, with D maybe TRBD1 (5 bases). Germline V gene lookup returns CDR1 SNHLY and CDR2 FYNNEI. Trimming removed 7 bases at V and 2 bases at J, with 12 bases between. The CDR3 runs 14 residues.